These 6 T cell receptor beta chains were sequenced from one sample in a study of cytomegalovirus exposure and HLA in healthy donors. PCR was performed using 60 Vbeta and 13 Jbeta primers. Profiling relied on immunoSEQ multiplex PCR, and the TCRdb table lists in-frame clones only, not all of them. The table shows 180,000 or so clones, with under 80% occurring only once. Material: PBMCs. The receptors stem from a woman between 25 and 40 years old in good health and CMV-seropositive.

The chain employs TRBV5-4 and TRBJ2-1; 8 bases line up with TRBD2. This CDR3 region has 12 residues. Germline CDR1 SGHNT, CDR2 YYREEE (reference sequence). V lost 0 bases to trimming and J lost 13 bases; unmatched junction nucleotides: 3. CDR3 sequence: CASSLAAGGQFF. DNA for the CDR3: TGTGCCAGCAGCTTGGCCGCGGGGGGCCAGTTCTTC. Based on the CDR3 plus reference TRBV5-4 and TRBJ2-1, the full variable domain is ETGVTQSPTHLIKTRGQQVTLRCSSQSGHNTVSWYQQALGQGPQFIFQYYREEENGRGNFPPRFSGLQFPNYSSELNVNALELDDSALYLCASSLAAGGQFFGPGTRLTVL.

V gene TRBV6-5 combines with J gene TRBJ1-1; TRBD1 matches at 7 bases. CDR1 and CDR2 from the germline V gene are MNHEY and SVGAGI. With 0 bases clipped from V and 1 base from J, the junction kept 5 bases outside the gene matches. The CDR3 is made up of 16 amino acids. The CDR3 DNA is TGTGCCAGCAGTTACTCGGGAAGGGGGCCGAACACTGAAGCTTTCTTT. It encodes CASSYSGRGPNTEAFF.

The V call is TRBV10-1, the J call TRBJ2-1, with 10 bases fitting TRBD2. V lost 6 bases, J lost 0 bases, and 5 bases stayed unmatched. This CDR3 contains 16 residues. Looked up from germline, CDR1 is WNHNN and CDR2 is SYGVQD (reference sequence). This CDR3 reads CASSGLAVSSYNEQFF. The CDR3 nucleotides read TGCGCCAGCAGCGGACTAGCGGTAAGCTCCTACAATGAGCAGTTCTTC.

The chain carries TRBV7-2 and TRBJ1-2; the match to TRBD1 covers 9 bases. With 0 bases clipped from V and 7 bases from J, the junction kept 6 bases outside the gene matches. The CDR3 totals 15 residues. Per germline, CDR1 SGHTA and CDR2 FQGNSA. The CDR3 coding sequence is TGTGCCAGCAGCTTAGCGACGGGACAGGGCGGTGGCTACACCTTC. Amino acids: CASSLATGQGGGYTF.

This clone appeared a single time. The rearrangement joins TRBV6-4 to TRBJ2-1, with 11 bases lining up with TRBD2. The V gene end was trimmed by 2 bases and the J gene end by 6 bases; junction bases not matched to a gene: 0. This CDR3 has 14 amino acids. Germline V gene lookup returns CDR1 MRHNA and CDR2 SNTAGT. The CDR3 DNA reads TGTGCCAGCAGTGACCTAGCGGGGGGCAATGAGCAGTTCTTC. Translation gives CASSDLAGGNEQFF.

The chain joins TRBV7-3 to TRBJ2-2, with 9 bases lining up with TRBD2. This CDR3 has 20 residues. Trimming cost V 1 base and J 4 bases; bases outside gene matches: 16. Looked up from germline, CDR1 is SGHTA and CDR2 is FQGTGA. The CDR3: CASSLIGGGAFSRGTGELFF. The CDR3 bases are TGTGCCAGCAGCTTAATAGGCGGGGGGGCCTTTTCCCGCGGCACCGGGGAGCTGTTTTTT.